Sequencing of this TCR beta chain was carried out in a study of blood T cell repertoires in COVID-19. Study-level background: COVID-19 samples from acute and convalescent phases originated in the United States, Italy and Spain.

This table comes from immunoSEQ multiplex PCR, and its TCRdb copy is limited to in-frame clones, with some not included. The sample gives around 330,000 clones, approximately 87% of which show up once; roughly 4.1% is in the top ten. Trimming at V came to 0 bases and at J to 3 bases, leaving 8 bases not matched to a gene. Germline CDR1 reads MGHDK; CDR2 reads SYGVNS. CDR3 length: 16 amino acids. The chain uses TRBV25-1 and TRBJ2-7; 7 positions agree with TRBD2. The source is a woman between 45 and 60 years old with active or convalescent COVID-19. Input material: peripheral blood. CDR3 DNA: TGTGCCAGCAGTGAATACGGGAGGTTGGACAACTACGAGCAGTACTTC. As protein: CASSEYGRLDNYEQYF.